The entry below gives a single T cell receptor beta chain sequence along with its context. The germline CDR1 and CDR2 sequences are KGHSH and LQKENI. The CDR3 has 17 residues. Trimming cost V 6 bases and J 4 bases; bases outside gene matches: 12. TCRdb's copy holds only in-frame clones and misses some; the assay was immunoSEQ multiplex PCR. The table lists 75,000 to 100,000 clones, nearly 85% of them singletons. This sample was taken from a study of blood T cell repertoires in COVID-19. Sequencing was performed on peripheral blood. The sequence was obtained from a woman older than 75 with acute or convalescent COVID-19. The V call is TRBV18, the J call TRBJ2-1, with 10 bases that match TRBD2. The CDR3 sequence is CASSPSGSVSGYNEQFF. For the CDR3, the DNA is TGTGCCAGCTCCCCTAGCGGGAGTGTATCGGGGTACAATGAGCAGTTCTTC.